One and the same sample provided the 17 T cell receptor beta chains below, sequenced in a study of cytotoxic CD8 clonotypes in ibrutinib-treated CLL. TCRdb's copy holds only in-frame clones and misses some; the assay was immunoSEQ multiplex PCR. The data contain around 250,000 clones, 70% of them singletons. Material: PBMCs, obtained after 24 months of ibrutinib treatment. These receptors were taken from a human donor with chronic lymphocytic leukemia.

This rearrangement joins TRBV27 to TRBJ1-1; D possibly corresponds to TRBD1 (6 bases). Germline CDR1 MNHEY, CDR2 SMNVEV (reference sequence). Between the trimmed V and J ends, which lost 0 bases and 6 bases, there was a span of 14 bases. The CDR3 covers 15 residues. CDR3 DNA: TGTGCCAGCAGTTTATCATGGGGGACACTTTCTGAAGCTTTCTTT. Translation: CASSLSWGTLSEAFF.

The table lists this clone with a count of one. J is TRBJ2-7 and V is TRBV11-2, with D possibly TRBD2 on 6 matching bases. The V end lost 6 bases, the J end lost 3 bases, and 15 bases lay between the germline ends. The CDR3 consists of 14 residues. Germline lookup yields CDR1 SGHAT and CDR2 FQNNGV. The CDR3 sequence: CASRGEDWYYEQYF. The CDR3, as DNA: TGTGCCAGCAGGGGGGAGGATTGGTACTACGAGCAGTACTTC.

The chain recombines TRBV10-1 with TRBJ2-1; 9 nucleotides line up with TRBD2. J gave up 0 bases and V 6 bases, and 3 bases lay outside the gene matches. CDR1 is WNHNN, CDR2 SYGVQD, per germline (reference sequence). The CDR3 covers 15 residues. The CDR3, as DNA: TGCGCCAGCAGACATAGCGGGAGCTCCTACAATGAGCAGTTCTTC. Protein sequence: CASRHSGSSYNEQFF.

This chain connects TRBV7-2 to TRBJ2-2; D may be TRBD1 or TRBD2 (5 bases each). The CDR3 totals 15 residues. Trimming took off 2 bases at V and 5 bases at J, with 12 bases between the two ends. Looked up from germline, CDR1 is SGHTA and CDR2 is FQGNSA. This chain's CDR3 is CASSLRGVLTGELFF. CDR3 nucleotides: TGTGCCAGCAGCTTAAGAGGGGTACTGACCGGGGAGCTGTTTTTT.

This chain connects TRBV30 to TRBJ2-7; the match to TRBD1 covers 9 bases. CDR1 and CDR2 (germline): GTSNPN, SVGIG (reference sequence). The CDR3 sequence is 12 residues long. DNA of the CDR3: TGTGCAACTAACAGGGGGCGGCACGAGCAGTACTTC. Protein: CATNRGRHEQYF.

The rearrangement links TRBV18 to TRBJ2-7, with D hard to call. Germline CDR1 is KGHSH and CDR2 is LQKENI. V shed 2 bases and J shed 0 bases, with 2 bases lying between them. This CDR3 has 12 amino acids. CDR3 DNA: TGTGCCAGCTCACCAGCCTCCTACGAGCAGTACTTC. Its translation is CASSPASYEQYF.

V is TRBV7-9 and J is TRBJ2-1, with 11 nucleotides matching TRBD1. Per the germline V gene, CDR1 is SEHNR and CDR2 is FQNEAQ (reference sequence). This CDR3 spans 17 amino acids. Trimming cost V 1 base and J 7 bases; bases outside gene matches: 9. This CDR3 is CASSLEVGTGGWNEQFF. CDR3 sequence (DNA): TGTGCCAGCAGCTTAGAGGTTGGGACAGGGGGTTGGAATGAGCAGTTCTTC.

V usage is TRBV6-5 and J usage is TRBJ2-7; D call uncertain. The germline V and J ends were trimmed by 0 bases and 0 bases, with 12 bases remaining between them. This CDR3 spans 16 amino acids. Germline V gene data show CDR1 as MNHEY and CDR2 as SVGAGI. The CDR3 sequence: CASSYSAGRFSYEQYF. CDR3 coding DNA: TGTGCCAGCAGTTACTCGGCAGGACGCTTCTCCTACGAGCAGTACTTC.

V and J are TRBV5-1 and TRBJ2-7; TRBD1 matches at 9 bases. From germline, CDR1 is SGHRS and CDR2 YFSETQ. V shed 2 bases and J 3 bases; nucleotides not matched to a gene: 6. This CDR3 contains 15 residues. The CDR3 spells CASSLLGQGYYEQYF. CDR3 bases: TGCGCCAGCAGCTTACTGGGACAGGGTTACTACGAGCAGTACTTC. Based on the CDR3 plus reference TRBV5-1 and TRBJ2-7, the full variable domain is KAGVTQTPRYLIKTRGQQVTLSCSPISGHRSVSWYQQTPGQGLQFLFEYFSETQRNKGNFPGRFSGRQFSNSRSEMNVSTLELGDSALYLCASSLLGQGYYEQYFGPGTRLTVT.

This clone was recorded once. This chain links TRBV7-3 with TRBJ2-1, with TRBD2 identical over 8 bases. CDR3 length equals 15 residues. V lost 1 base and J lost 10; bases outside the gene matches: 9. Germline CDR1 SGHTA, CDR2 FQGTGA. The CDR3: CASSLSASGLSEQFF. CDR3 nucleotides: TGTGCCAGCAGCTTAAGTGCTAGCGGGCTTTCCGAGCAGTTCTTC.

This chain connects TRBV5-1 to TRBJ2-3; D assignment may be TRBD1 or TRBD2 (5 bases each). The CDR3 sequence is 16 residues long. Trimming cost V 0 bases and J 2 bases, with 13 bases left between them. Germline V CDR1 and CDR2: SGHRS, YFSETQ. CDR3 amino acids: CASSLVGTTPTDTQYF. In DNA, the CDR3 is TGCGCCAGCAGCTTGGTCGGGACCACCCCCACAGATACGCAGTATTTT.

The rearrangement joins TRBV19 to TRBJ2-2; no firm D call. Trimming pared 5 bases from V and 4 bases from J, leaving 11 bases between. The CDR3 totals 14 residues. Germline values: CDR1 LNHDA, CDR2 SQIVND (reference sequence). The CDR3 region has the DNA TGTGCCAGTAGTCCCCCAGGTTTCACCGGGGAGCTGTTTTTT. Amino acids: CASSPPGFTGELFF.

At least ten counts were recorded for this clone. J is TRBJ2-3 and V is TRBV4-3; D uncertain. CDR3 length equals 14 residues. Germline CDR1 is LGHNA and CDR2 is YSLEER. Trimming shortened V by 0 bases and J by 6 bases, and 10 bases separated the two germline ends. CDR3 region: CASSQDPLGDTQYF. The CDR3 DNA reads TGCGCCAGCAGCCAAGATCCCCTTGGCGATACGCAGTATTTT.

The chain has TRBV5-1 and TRBJ2-1, with 7 bases fitting TRBD2. The V gene end was trimmed by 4 bases and the J gene end by 7 bases; junction bases not matched to a gene: 14. Germline loops: CDR1 SGHRS, CDR2 YFSETQ. The CDR3 spans 16 residues. CDR3 DNA: TGCGCCAGCAGCCGACCCGGCGGGAGAATGGCGAATGAGCAGTTCTTC. As protein: CASSRPGGRMANEQFF.

The chain links TRBV29-1 to TRBJ1-2; D gene ambiguous. The V end was cut by 3 bases, the J end by 8 bases, with 16 bases between. This CDR3 is built from 13 residues. CDR1 is SQVTM and CDR2 is ANQGSEA in the germline V gene. The CDR3 DNA reads as TGCAGCGTTGATGTCCGGGATATGCGAGGCTACACCTTC. Protein sequence: CSVDVRDMRGYTF.

The chain is built from TRBV15 and TRBJ1-1, with D perhaps matching TRBD1 (6 bases). Trimming took 7 bases from V and 3 from J, leaving 18 bases between them. Germline loops: CDR1 LNHNV, CDR2 YYDKDF (reference sequence). The CDR3 is made up of 15 amino acids. The DNA for the CDR3 is TGTGCCACCATGACCGGGACAAAGGGGGACACTGAAGCTTTCTTT. Protein sequence: CATMTGTKGDTEAFF.

In this sample, this clone turned up once. J is TRBJ1-1 and V is TRBV6-5; unclear D gene. The CDR3 runs 13 residues. The V end was cut by 8 bases, the J end by 2 bases, with 12 bases between. Germline CDR1 is MNHEY and CDR2 is SVGAGI. The CDR3 nucleotides read TGTGCCAGCTCCCTCGGTACAAACACTGAAGCTTTCTTT. It specifies CASSLGTNTEAFF.